Here is one TCR beta chain with its context. The record originates from a study of technical replicates of blood from a handful of donors. The CDR3 is 17 residues long. The germline CDR1 and CDR2 sequences are LGHNA and YSLEER. V dropped 3 bases and J dropped 3 bases, with 17 bases sitting between them. Clones were sequenced by immunoSEQ multiplex PCR, and TCRdb holds only the in-frame ones, with some missing. The table shows some 76,000 clones, with 94% occurring only once. The sample comprised T cells isolated from PBMCs. The receptor comes from a human donor in good health. The chain is built from TRBV4-3 and TRBJ1-4; D perhaps matches TRBD1 (5 bases). CDR3 sequence: CASSHKLLGGSNEKLFF. Here the CDR3 DNA reads TGCGCCAGCAGCCACAAACTGCTTGGGGGGTCTAATGAAAAACTGTTTTTT.